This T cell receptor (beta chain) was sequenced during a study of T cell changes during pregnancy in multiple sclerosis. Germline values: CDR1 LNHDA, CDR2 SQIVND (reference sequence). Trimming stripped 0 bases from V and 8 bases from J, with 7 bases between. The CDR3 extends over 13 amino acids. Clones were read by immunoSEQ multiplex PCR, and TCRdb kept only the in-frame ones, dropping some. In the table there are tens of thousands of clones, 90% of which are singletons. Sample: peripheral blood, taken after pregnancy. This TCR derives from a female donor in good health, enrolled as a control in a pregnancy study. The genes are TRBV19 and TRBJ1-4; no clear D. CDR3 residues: CASSIDGEEKLFF. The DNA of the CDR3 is TGTGCCAGTAGTATAGACGGGGAGGAAAAACTGTTTTTT.